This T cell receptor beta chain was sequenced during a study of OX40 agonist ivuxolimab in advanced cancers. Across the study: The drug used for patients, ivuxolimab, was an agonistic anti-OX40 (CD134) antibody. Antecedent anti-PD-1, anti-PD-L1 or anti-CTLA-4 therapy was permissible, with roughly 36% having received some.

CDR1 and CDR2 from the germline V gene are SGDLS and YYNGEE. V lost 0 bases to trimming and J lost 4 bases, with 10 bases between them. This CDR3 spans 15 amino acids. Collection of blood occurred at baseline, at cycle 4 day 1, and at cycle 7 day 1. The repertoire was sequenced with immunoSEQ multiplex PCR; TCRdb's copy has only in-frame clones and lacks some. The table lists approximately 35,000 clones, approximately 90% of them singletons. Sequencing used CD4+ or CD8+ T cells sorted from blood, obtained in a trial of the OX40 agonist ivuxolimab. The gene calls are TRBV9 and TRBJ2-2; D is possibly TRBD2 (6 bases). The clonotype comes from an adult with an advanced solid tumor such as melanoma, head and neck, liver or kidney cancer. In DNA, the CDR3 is TGTGCCAGCAGCGTAGACCCGACTAGCACCGGGGAGCTGTTTTTT. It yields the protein CASSVDPTSTGELFF.